The next 15 T cell receptor beta chains were all read from a single sample in a study of cytotoxic CD8 clonotypes in ibrutinib-treated CLL. The data were produced by immunoSEQ multiplex PCR, yet TCRdb's version contains in-frame clones alone and is incomplete. The sample contains roughly 42,000 clones, 68% of which appear only once. The sequencing here drew on PBMCs, taken at disease progression, from a patient treated with ibrutinib. The receptors originated from a human donor with chronic lymphocytic leukemia.

CDR3 protein: CASSQARVIEQFF. DNA of the CDR3: TGTGCCAGCAGCCAAGCCAGGGTGATTGAGCAGTTCTTC. V and J are TRBV4-2 and TRBJ2-1, with D maybe TRBD1 (5 bases). Looked up from germline, CDR1 is LGHNA and CDR2 is YNFKEQ. Trimming took off 1 base at V and 9 bases at J, with 10 bases between the two ends. CDR3 length: 13 residues.

The chain joins TRBV29-1 to TRBJ2-3, with 10 bases identical to TRBD1. The trim removed 5 bases at V and 10 bases at J, leaving 9 bases unmatched. This CDR3 contains 13 residues. CDR1 is SQVTM, CDR2 ANQGSEA, per germline. DNA for the CDR3: TGCAGCGTTCCAGGACAGGGGGGAAATTCGCAGTATTTT. Amino acids: CSVPGQGGNSQYF.

Comment on this clone: An end of the junction differs from the germline gene, which may be a read error. The chain combines TRBV7-2 with TRBJ1-2; a weak D match, TRBD1 (5 bases). The CDR3 totals 13 residues. The germline gives CDR1 SGHTA, CDR2 FQGNSA. CDR3 region: CASRTRGDYGYTF. Here the CDR3 DNA reads TGTGCCAGCAGAACGAGGGGCGACTATGGTTACACCTTC.

This rearrangement joins TRBV19 to TRBJ2-6; 12 nucleotides align to TRBD1. Germline V gives CDR1 LNHDA, CDR2 SQIVND (reference sequence). Trimming cost V 4 bases and J 3 bases; bases outside gene matches: 4. The CDR3 is made up of 17 amino acids. Here the CDR3 reads CASSNRDRGHGANVLTF. Here the CDR3 DNA reads TGTGCCAGTAGTAACCGGGACAGGGGGCATGGGGCCAACGTCCTGACTTTC.

This clone occurred a few times. The chain employs TRBV7-2 and TRBJ1-3; perhaps TRBD1 as D (5 bases). The germline V and J ends were trimmed by 2 bases and 8 bases, with 13 bases remaining between them. The germline V gene encodes CDR1 SGHTA and CDR2 FQGNSA. The CDR3 loop spans 14 amino acids. The CDR3 nucleotides are TGTGCCAGCAGCTTATCAGGGCTTATGGACACCATATATTTT. Translation gives CASSLSGLMDTIYF.

This clone occurred many times. This chain joins TRBV19 and TRBJ2-1; D possibly corresponds to TRBD1 (6 bases). Trimming took off 6 bases at V and 5 bases at J, with 14 bases between the two ends. CDR1 LNHDA and CDR2 SQIVND come from the germline V gene (reference sequence). This CDR3 spans 14 amino acids. CDR3 protein: CASSFKGQNNEQFF. Written as DNA, the CDR3 is TGTGCCAGTAGCTTTAAAGGACAGAACAATGAGCAGTTCTTC. Filled out from reference TRBV19 and TRBJ2-1, the complete variable domain reads DGGITQSPKYLFRKEGQNVTLSCEQNLNHDAMYWYRQDPGQGLRLIYYSQIVNDFQKGDIAEGYSVSREKKESFPLTVTSAQKNPTAFYLCASSFKGQNNEQFFGPGTRLTVL.

V and J are TRBV7-2 and TRBJ2-3; D perhaps matches TRBD1 (6 bases). Deletions cut 1 base from V and 1 base from J, with 9 bases between. The CDR3 extends over 15 amino acids. The germline V gene has CDR1 SGHTA and CDR2 FQGNSA. CDR3 DNA: TGTGCCAGCAGCTTAGAGGCAGGGGGCACAGATACGCAGTATTTT. Encoded protein: CASSLEAGGTDTQYF.

This chain joins TRBV28 and TRBJ2-7, with D tentatively TRBD1 (5 bases). V lost 3 bases, J lost 5 bases, and 14 bases lay in between. The CDR3 runs to 14 residues. Germline V gene data show CDR1 as MDHEN and CDR2 as SYDVKM. The CDR3 DNA reads TGTGCCAGCAGTTTCGCAGGGCAAGCCGACGAGCAGTACTTC. It specifies CASSFAGQADEQYF.

The chain couples TRBV19 to TRBJ2-7; 7 bases align to TRBD2. Trimming cost V 6 bases and J 6 bases; bases outside gene matches: 5. Germline CDR1 reads LNHDA; CDR2 reads SQIVND (reference sequence). The CDR3 sequence is 12 residues long. The CDR3 reads CASRLGGGEQYF. In nucleotides, the CDR3 is TGTGCCAGTAGGCTGGGCGGGGGCGAGCAGTACTTC.

The V gene is TRBV7-8, the J gene TRBJ2-7; D uncertain. The V end was cut by 5 bases, the J end by 1 base, with 3 bases between. This CDR3 contains 11 residues. Per the germline V gene, CDR1 is SGHVS and CDR2 is FQNEAQ. This chain's CDR3 is CASSPSYEQYF. For the CDR3, the DNA is TGTGCCAGCAGCCCTTCCTACGAGCAGTACTTC.

The chain couples TRBV6-1 to TRBJ2-7; D gene uncertain. This CDR3 has 14 amino acids. Germline CDR1 is MNHNS and CDR2 is SASEGT. Trimming took 0 bases from V and 7 from J, leaving 13 bases between them. The CDR3 nucleotides read TGTGCCAGCAGTGAAGCGGGGTATGGGGAAGAGCAGTACTTC. This encodes CASSEAGYGEEQYF.

This chain joins TRBV11-1 and TRBJ2-1; the D call may be TRBD1 or TRBD2 (7 bases each). Between the trimmed V and J ends, which lost 5 bases and 3 bases, there was a span of 20 bases. This CDR3 comprises 17 residues. Germline V CDR1 and CDR2: SGHAT, FQDESV (reference sequence). CDR3 in amino acids: CASSPRGGGRIYNEQFF. Here the CDR3 DNA reads TGTGCCAGCAGCCCCAGGGGGGGCGGACGGATCTACAATGAGCAGTTCTTC.

The rearrangement uses TRBV6-6 and TRBJ2-6, with D uncertain. The CDR3 totals 16 residues. Germline V lookup: CDR1 MNHNY, CDR2 SVGAGI (reference sequence). Trimming shortened V by 4 bases and J by 4 bases, and 14 bases separated the two germline ends. The CDR3 coding sequence is TGTGCCAGCAGTTTACAGCCGGACGCAGGGGCCAACGTCCTGACTTTC. As protein: CASSLQPDAGANVLTF.

V usage is TRBV7-2 and J usage is TRBJ1-4; 7 bases map to TRBD1. With V trimmed by 7 bases and J by 8 bases, 7 bases remained unmatched. Per germline, CDR1 SGHTA and CDR2 FQGNSA. The CDR3 has 13 residues. CDR3 in DNA: TGTGCCAGCACCAGGGGGGTAGGGGAAAAACTGTTTTTT. Its protein is CASTRGVGEKLFF.

The CDR3 DNA reads TGTGCCAGCAGCTTACTGAGGACAGGTTCCTACAATGAGCAGTTCTTC. Protein sequence: CASSLLRTGSYNEQFF. V is TRBV7-9 and J is TRBJ2-1; TRBD1 matches at 7 bases. The V gene's germline CDR1 is SEHNR and CDR2 FQNEAQ (reference sequence). The CDR3 sequence is 16 residues long. The J segment lost 1 base and the V segment lost 2 bases, leaving 5 bases of the junction unmatched.